The 25 T cell receptor beta chains reported below all come from one sample, sequenced in a study of CD8+CD57+ T cells in acquired aplastic anemia. Genomic DNA, serving as template, underwent TCR beta VDJ and CDR3 profiling. MiXCR, applied by TCRdb to the reads, yields one record per CDR3 protein. The table has roughly 200,000 distinct CDR3 sequences, nearly 65% seen once. Individuals selected for sequencing had exhibited CD8+CD57+ cell expansion on flow cytometry. The sequenced material came from sorted CD4+, CD8+, or CD8+CD57+ T cells (not recorded which) from PBMCs. The receptors here all came from a human donor with aplastic anemia.

V gene TRBV5-1 combines with J gene TRBJ2-7, with 15 bases lining up with TRBD2. With V trimmed by 4 bases and J by 5 bases, 7 bases remained unmatched. The CDR3 contains 16 residues. Germline CDR1 and CDR2: SGHRS and YFSETQ. This CDR3 reads CASSPRTSGGADEQYF. The DNA of the CDR3 is TGCGCCAGCAGCCCAAGGACTAGCGGGGGGGCCGACGAGCAGTACTTC.

The rearrangement uses TRBV7-2 and TRBJ2-1, with D possibly called TRBD1 or TRBD2 (5 bases each). Germline CDR1 SGHTA, CDR2 FQGNSA. With 8 bases removed from V and 9 bases from J, the gap between germline ends came to 11 bases. The CDR3 is made up of 11 amino acids. Written as DNA, the CDR3 is TGTGCCAGCGGTTCAGGGACTGAGCAGTTCTTC. It codes for CASGSGTEQFF.

This rearrangement joins TRBV7-2 to TRBJ1-2; D is unresolved. V lost 5 bases and J lost 7, with 11 bases in between. CDR3 length: 12 amino acids. In germline, CDR1 is SGHTA, CDR2 FQGNSA. The CDR3 sequence is CASSLQEGGYTF. The CDR3, as DNA: TGTGCCAGCAGCCTTCAGGAGGGTGGCTACACCTTC.

As to this clonotype: A much larger clone differs from this one at a single base, so this may be a read error. The rearrangement links TRBV5-1 to TRBJ1-2; D remains unclear. CDR3 length equals 14 residues. Germline V gives CDR1 SGHRS, CDR2 YFSETQ. DNA of the CDR3: TGCGTCAGCAGCCCGGGCGGGCCGAACTATGGCTACACCTTC. Translating gives CVSSPGGPNYGYTF.

The CDR3 sequence is CSVEAQGQGQANEQFF. In nucleotides, the CDR3 is TGCAGCGTTGAAGCCCAAGGACAGGGCCAGGCAAATGAGCAGTTCTTC. V gene TRBV29-1 combines with J gene TRBJ2-1; 8 bases line up with TRBD1. The CDR3 sequence is 16 residues long. With V trimmed by 1 base and J by 7 bases, 12 bases remained unmatched. Germline-derived CDR1 and CDR2 are SQVTM and ANQGSEA.

This clonotype came up many times. This chain links TRBV20-1 with TRBJ2-7; D is perhaps TRBD1 (5 bases). V dropped 2 bases and J dropped 3 bases, with 17 bases sitting between them. Germline CDR1 and CDR2: DFQATT and SNEGSKA (reference sequence). The CDR3 contains 15 residues. CDR3 sequence: CSARHQGGNHYEQYF. CDR3 DNA sequence: TGCAGTGCTAGACACCAGGGTGGGAACCACTACGAGCAGTACTTC.

The chain employs TRBV2 and TRBJ2-7; D call uncertain. The CDR3 runs 14 residues. Germline CDR1 and CDR2: SNHLY and FYNNEI. V lost 6 bases and J lost 0, with 12 bases in between. The CDR3, as DNA: TGTGCCAGCAGCTTACGACAAAGCTCCTACGAGCAGTACTTC. Its protein is CASSLRQSSYEQYF.

The J gene is TRBJ2-1, the V gene TRBV10-1; possible D gene TRBD2, 5 bases. V gave up 3 bases and J gave up 4 bases, with 13 bases separating them. The CDR3 runs to 15 residues. Looked up from germline, CDR1 is WNHNN and CDR2 is SYGVQD (reference sequence). CDR3 nucleotide sequence: TGCGCCAGCAGTGAATGTGGGAGCCAATACAATGAGCAGTTCTTC. Translating it yields CASSECGSQYNEQFF.

This clonotype was counted many times. The chain uses TRBV5-5 and TRBJ1-2; 8 positions match TRBD1. J gave up 1 base and V 3 bases, and 8 bases lay outside the gene matches. Per germline, CDR1 SGHKS and CDR2 YYEKEE (reference sequence). CDR3 size: 16 residues. The CDR3, as DNA: TGTGCCAGCAGCTACGGGACAGGAGGGTATAACTATGGCTACACCTTC. It translates to CASSYGTGGYNYGYTF.

The rearrangement joins TRBV5-1 to TRBJ2-3; TRBD1 is a possible D gene (5 bases). V dropped 0 bases and J dropped 3 bases, with 14 bases sitting between them. The CDR3 sequence is 16 residues long. CDR1 and CDR2 from the germline V gene are SGHRS and YFSETQ. CDR3 loop: CASSLDGGRVTDTQYF. The CDR3 region has the DNA TGCGCCAGCAGCTTGGACGGTGGCAGGGTGACAGATACGCAGTATTTT. Using reference TRBV5-1 and TRBJ2-3 for the parts outside the CDR3, the full variable domain is KAGVTQTPRYLIKTRGQQVTLSCSPISGHRSVSWYQQTPGQGLQFLFEYFSETQRNKGNFPGRFSGRQFSNSRSEMNVSTLELGDSALYLCASSLDGGRVTDTQYFGPGTRLTVL.

The chain carries TRBV24-1 and TRBJ2-1; D might be TRBD2 (5 bases). V was cut by 3 bases and J by 15 bases, with 17 bases left in between. The CDR3 covers 13 residues. Germline V lookup: CDR1 KGHDR, CDR2 SFDVKD. In DNA, the CDR3 is TGTGCCACCAGTGATCCGGGGTCCCGGACGGTGTTCTTC. Amino acids: CATSDPGSRTVFF.

This clonotype was seen a few times. This chain joins TRBV7-2 and TRBJ1-1; D remains ambiguous. The CDR3 contains 16 residues. V lost 2 bases, J lost 3 bases, and 16 bases lay in between. Germline CDR1 is SGHTA and CDR2 is FQGNSA. The CDR3 region is CASSLTPSTADTEAFF. CDR3 nucleotide sequence: TGTGCCAGCAGCTTAACGCCCTCGACGGCGGACACTGAAGCTTTCTTT.

The gene calls are TRBV29-1 and TRBJ1-1; 8 bases are a match to TRBD1. The CDR3 totals 13 residues. Germline lookup yields CDR1 SQVTM and CDR2 ANQGSEA. V lost 7 bases and J lost 1; bases outside the gene matches: 5. The CDR3: CSAVGTGNTEAFF. CDR3 sequence (DNA): TGCAGCGCTGTTGGGACAGGGAACACTGAAGCTTTCTTT.

This clonotype has a handful of counts. The rearrangement joins TRBV12-3 or TRBV12-4 to TRBJ1-2; no firm D call. Trimming left V 5 bases short and J 7 bases short, with 20 bases between. The CDR3 length is 15 residues. The CDR3 nucleotides read TGTGCCAGCAGTCCCCACACGGGAACTCCGGGTGGCTACACCTTC. This gives the protein CASSPHTGTPGGYTF.

This chain joins TRBV2 and TRBJ2-3; D is ambiguous. V was cut by 8 bases and J by 0 bases, with 12 bases left in between. CDR3 length: 14 amino acids. Germline CDR1 reads SNHLY; CDR2 reads FYNNEI. In nucleotides, the CDR3 is TGTGCCAGCGCCACGGCGACTAGCACAGATACGCAGTATTTT. Amino acids: CASATATSTDTQYF.

V usage is TRBV7-9 and J usage is TRBJ2-7; 9 nucleotides align to TRBD2. With 3 bases clipped from V and 5 bases from J, the junction kept 5 bases outside the gene matches. Germline V gives CDR1 SEHNR, CDR2 FQNEAQ (reference sequence). The length of the CDR3 is 14 residues. CDR3 protein: CASSLGGGANEQYF. The CDR3 coding sequence is TGTGCCAGCAGCTTGGGCGGGGGGGCCAACGAGCAGTACTTC.

This clonotype has a count of ten or more. The chain joins TRBV27 to TRBJ2-7; D may match TRBD1 or TRBD2 (5 bases each). Germline values: CDR1 MNHEY, CDR2 SMNVEV (reference sequence). CDR3 length: 13 amino acids. V lost 5 bases and J lost 3, with 11 bases in between. In DNA form, the CDR3 reads TGTGCCAGCAGTAGGGACGGGATCTACGAGCAGTACTTC. As protein: CASSRDGIYEQYF.

V and J are TRBV5-6 and TRBJ2-7; D is ambiguous. Germline V gene sequence: CDR1 SGHDT, CDR2 YYEEEE. The CDR3 contains 13 residues. The V and J ends lost 1 base and 5 bases respectively, with 10 bases between them. The CDR3 DNA sequence: TGTGCCAGCAGCTTGATGGGGATCGACGAGCAGTACTTC. Its protein product is CASSLMGIDEQYF.

This clonotype was seen ten or more times. The V call is TRBV4-1, the J call TRBJ2-7; D is perhaps TRBD1 (5 bases). Trimming stripped 1 base from V and 2 bases from J, with 12 bases between. CDR1 is MGHRA, CDR2 YSYEKL, per germline. The CDR3 covers 15 residues. The CDR3 loop is CASSQVIRAPYEQYF. The CDR3 DNA sequence: TGCGCCAGCAGCCAAGTAATCAGGGCCCCCTACGAGCAGTACTTC.

The chain uses TRBV29-1 and TRBJ2-7; 7 nucleotides align to TRBD1. The CDR3 sequence is 12 residues long. Losses at the gene ends were 6 bases for V and 6 bases for J; bases not matched to a gene: 8. CDR1 is SQVTM, CDR2 ANQGSEA, per germline. CDR3 nucleotide sequence: TGCAGCGTCTCTCGACAGGGATCCGAGCAGTACTTC. Its translation: CSVSRQGSEQYF.

The rearrangement links TRBV7-9 to TRBJ2-2; the match to TRBD1 covers 8 bases. The CDR3 covers 17 residues. V trimming: 5 bases; J trimming: 1 base; junction bases outside the gene matches: 9. Germline V gene lookup returns CDR1 SEHNR and CDR2 FQNEAQ (reference sequence). CDR3 nucleotide sequence: TGTGCCAGCAGCCGCAACCCAGGACAGGGGAACACCGGGGAGCTGTTTTTT. Translated, it gives CASSRNPGQGNTGELFF.

This clonotype was observed a few times. The chain combines TRBV5-1 with TRBJ1-1; D might be TRBD1 (5 bases). V gave up 0 bases and J gave up 1 base, with 7 bases separating them. The germline V gene has CDR1 SGHRS and CDR2 YFSETQ. The CDR3 is 14 amino acids. The DNA for the CDR3 is TGCGCCAGCAGCTTGGTTCAGGGGAACACTGAAGCTTTCTTT. It codes for CASSLVQGNTEAFF.

The genes are TRBV5-1 and TRBJ1-1; D not resolved. This CDR3 has 11 residues. Between the trimmed V and J ends, which lost 0 bases and 7 bases, there was a span of 4 bases. The germline V gene encodes CDR1 SGHRS and CDR2 YFSETQ. The CDR3 is CASSLESEAFF. DNA of the CDR3: TGCGCCAGCAGCTTGGAGAGTGAAGCTTTCTTT.

The gene calls are TRBV25-1 and TRBJ1-2; D not resolved. V shed 2 bases and J shed 3 bases, with 7 bases lying between them. This CDR3 spans 13 amino acids. CDR1 and CDR2 (germline): MGHDK, SYGVNS. The CDR3 region has the DNA TGTGCCAGCAGTGAAGTGGACTACTATGGCTACACCTTC. Its translation: CASSEVDYYGYTF.

V gene TRBV6-2 or TRBV6-3 combines with J gene TRBJ2-1; D might be TRBD1 (6 bases). In germline, CDR1 is MNHEY, CDR2 SVGEGT. The CDR3 runs 14 residues. The V and J ends lost 8 bases and 2 bases respectively, with 13 bases between them. CDR3 loop: CASGNGTTYNEQFF. CDR3 sequence (DNA): TGTGCCAGCGGCAACGGGACAACCTACAATGAGCAGTTCTTC.